The clone carrying this TCR beta chain has a single count. This entry belongs to a study of blood T cell repertoires in COVID-19. Study summary: Donors in the United States, Italy and Spain gave samples during acute or convalescent COVID-19. T cells, B-cell-depleted T cells, or PBMCs provided the cDNA or gDNA that served as material.

In the authors' workflow: Amplification of reference gene primers provided the estimated nucleated cell counts. Assay: immunoSEQ multiplex PCR; the TCRdb copy retains only in-frame clones and omits some. V and J calls and clone size follow that table, whereas D and trimming were derived from the DNA. The table shows about 180,000 clones, with about 90% occurring only once. Cohorts were assigned according to the clinical history that participants reported. Sequencing was carried out using PBMCs or T cells enriched from blood (not recorded which). The source of this sequence is a human donor with acute COVID-19. The donor label of this sample is uncertain.

CDR3 protein: CASSETSFDEQFF. The CDR3 DNA reads TGTGCCAGCAGCGAGACTAGTTTCGATGAGCAGTTCTTC. The V and J genes are TRBV9 and TRBJ2-1; tentative D call: TRBD2 (6 bases). This CDR3 contains 13 residues. Germline lookup yields CDR1 SGDLS and CDR2 YYNGEE. Trimming stripped 3 bases from V and 8 bases from J, with 12 bases between.